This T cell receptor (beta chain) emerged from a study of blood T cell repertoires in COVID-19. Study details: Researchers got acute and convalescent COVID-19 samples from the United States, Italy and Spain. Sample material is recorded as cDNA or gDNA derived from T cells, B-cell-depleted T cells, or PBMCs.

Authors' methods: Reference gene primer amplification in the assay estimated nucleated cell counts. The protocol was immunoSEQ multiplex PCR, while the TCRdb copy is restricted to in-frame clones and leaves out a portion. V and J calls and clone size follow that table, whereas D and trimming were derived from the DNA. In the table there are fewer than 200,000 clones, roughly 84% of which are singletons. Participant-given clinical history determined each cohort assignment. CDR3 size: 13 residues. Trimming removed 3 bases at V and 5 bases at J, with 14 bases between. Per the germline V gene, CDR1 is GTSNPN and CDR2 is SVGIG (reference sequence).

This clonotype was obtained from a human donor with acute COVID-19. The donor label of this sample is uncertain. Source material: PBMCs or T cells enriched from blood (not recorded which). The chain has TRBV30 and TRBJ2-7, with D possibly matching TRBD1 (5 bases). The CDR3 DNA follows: TGTGCCTGGAGCGCAAGGGGTTCTAACGAGCAGTACTTC. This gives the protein CAWSARGSNEQYF.